The 18 T cell receptor beta chains below come from one sample, sequenced in a study of blood T cell repertoires in COVID-19 (TCRdb year 2020). Library prep was done by the immunoSEQ multiplex PCR assay. Held by TCRdb, this immuneACCESS table contains in-frame sequences only and omits some clones. Under half of the omission traces to an unresolved V gene where checked; the cause of the rest is unknown. For this sample the table gives about 210,000 clones, of which under 90% were detected only once. The ten biggest clones cover about 10% of the sample. Sequences were obtained from peripheral blood. These TCRs come from a woman of 80 years or more with COVID-19, enrolled during active disease.

The chain recombines TRBV7-3 with TRBJ2-2; 8 nucleotides agree with TRBD1. CDR3 size: 14 residues. V was pared by 6 bases and J by 3 bases, with 3 bases of the junction left unmatched. Germline V gives CDR1 SGHTA, CDR2 FQGTGA. The CDR3 sequence is CASRPGGDTGELFF. Written as DNA, the CDR3 is TGTGCCAGCAGGCCAGGGGGCGACACCGGGGAGCTGTTTTTT. Using reference TRBV7-3 and TRBJ2-2 for the parts outside the CDR3, the full variable domain is GAGVSQTPSNKVTEKGKYVELRCDPISGHTALYWYRQSLGQGPEFLIYFQGTGAADDSGLPNDRFFAVRPEGSVSTLKIQRTERGDSAVYLCASRPGGDTGELFFGEGSRLTVL.

DNA of the CDR3: TGTGCCGCCTCGGGGGATTCGGTAGCTGCAGCTTTCTTT. Its translation is CAASGDSVAAAFF. The chain joins TRBV30 to TRBJ1-1; TRBD1 might be the D (5 bases). CDR1 is GTSNPN and CDR2 is SVGIG in the germline V gene (reference sequence). The germline V and J ends were trimmed by 8 bases and 10 bases, with 23 bases remaining between them. CDR3 length: 13 amino acids.

In its sample, this clone was seen a few times. This chain links TRBV5-1 with TRBJ1-5; 9 positions match TRBD1. V dropped 4 bases and J dropped 7; count of bases not matched to a gene: 9. The CDR3 is 15 amino acids. Germline CDR1 and CDR2: SGHRS and YFSETQ. As DNA, the CDR3 is TGCGCCAGCAGCGTGTCCGGGACAGGGAACCAGCCCCAGCATTTT. It translates to CASSVSGTGNQPQHF.

This clone is a singleton in its sample. This sequence joins TRBV28 and TRBJ2-5; D remains ambiguous. V lost 8 bases, J lost 5 bases, and 12 bases lay in between. The germline V gene encodes CDR1 MDHEN and CDR2 SYDVKM. The CDR3 sequence is 12 residues long. CDR3 in DNA: TGTGCCAGCGCCGAGTATAAGGAGACCCAGTACTTC. Translated, it gives CASAEYKETQYF. Looking up the rest from reference TRBV28 and TRBJ2-5 gives the full variable domain: DVKVTQSSRYLVKRTGEKVFLECVQDMDHENMFWYRQDPGLGLRLIYFSYDVKMKEKGDIPEGYSVSREKKERFSLILESASTNQTSMYLCASAEYKETQYFGPGTRLLVL.

The sample holds one count of this clone. The chain is built from TRBV2 and TRBJ1-5; D is ambiguous. This CDR3 has 17 amino acids. V was cut by 0 bases and J by 0 bases, with 12 bases left in between. CDR1 is SNHLY, CDR2 FYNNEI, per germline. CDR3 coding DNA: TGTGCCAGCAGTGAAGCGGTGGGAGACGGTAGCAATCAGCCCCAGCATTTT. Encoded protein: CASSEAVGDGSNQPQHF.

The rearrangement links TRBV7-9 to TRBJ2-2; 7 bases are shared with TRBD1. The CDR3 runs to 16 residues. Germline V CDR1 and CDR2: SEHNR, FQNEAQ (reference sequence). Trimming removed 4 bases from V and 6 bases from J; junction bases left unmatched: 11. This chain's CDR3 is CASSSPPGQSAGELFF. In DNA, the CDR3 is TGTGCCAGCAGCTCACCCCCGGGACAGAGTGCCGGGGAGCTGTTTTTT.

V and J are TRBV3-1 (or the pseudogene TRBV3-2) and TRBJ2-2, with 10 nucleotides matching TRBD2. There are 16 residues in the CDR3. J gave up 6 bases and V 4 bases, and 8 bases lay outside the gene matches. Per germline, CDR1 LGHDT and CDR2 YNNKEL (reference sequence). The CDR3 bases are TGTGCCAGCAGCCCGCCGGGACTAGCGAGCGCCGGGGAGCTGTTTTTT. This sequence encodes CASSPPGLASAGELFF.

This chain links TRBV19 with TRBJ2-2; 10 nucleotides line up with TRBD2. The trim removed 5 bases at V and 0 bases at J, leaving 12 bases unmatched. The CDR3 totals 19 residues. From germline, CDR1 is LNHDA and CDR2 SQIVND (reference sequence). CDR3 nucleotide sequence: TGTGCCAGTAGTGCCCCCGTACTAGCGGGGTCACCGAACACCGGGGAGCTGTTTTTT. Amino acid sequence: CASSAPVLAGSPNTGELFF.

This chain uses TRBV6-5 with TRBJ2-7, with a possible D match to TRBD1 (6 bases). Germline V lookup: CDR1 MNHEY, CDR2 SVGAGI. CDR3 length: 13 amino acids. Trimming took off 7 bases at V and 6 bases at J, with 16 bases between the two ends. CDR3 protein: CASTPGKGGEQYF. The CDR3 coding sequence is TGTGCCAGCACCCCAGGGAAAGGGGGCGAGCAGTACTTC.

As for this clone: The same CDR3 can be traced to other DNA sequences in this sample. The chain has TRBV5-1 and TRBJ1-2, with TRBD1 identical over 8 bases. The germline gives CDR1 SGHRS, CDR2 YFSETQ. Trimming at V came to 4 bases and at J to 0 bases, leaving 2 bases not matched to a gene. This CDR3 contains 14 residues. CDR3 loop: CASSRTGTNYGYTF. Here the CDR3 DNA reads TGCGCCAGCAGCCGGACAGGGACTAACTATGGCTACACCTTC.

This clone turned up a few times. The J gene is TRBJ2-3, the V gene TRBV5-4; 13 bases agree with TRBD2. Germline V gene data show CDR1 as SGHNT and CDR2 as YYREEE (reference sequence). The junction had 7 bases not matched to a gene; V was cut back by 4 bases and J by 8 bases. The CDR3 totals 15 residues. CDR3 loop: CASSHPTSGGSTQYF. The CDR3 DNA sequence: TGTGCCAGCAGCCATCCGACTAGCGGGGGGTCTACGCAGTATTTT.

The V and J genes are TRBV2 and TRBJ2-5, with D possibly TRBD2 on 5 matching bases. V lost 5 bases and J lost 2, with 15 bases in between. The CDR3 runs 15 residues. CDR1 and CDR2 from the germline V gene are SNHLY and FYNNEI. In DNA form, the CDR3 reads TGTGCCAGCAGTAACGGGGTCCCAGCTCAAGAGACCCAGTACTTC. Amino acids: CASSNGVPAQETQYF.

This clone has only one observation. The chain is built from TRBV30 and TRBJ2-5; 11 bases match TRBD2. The CDR3 extends over 15 amino acids. Per germline, CDR1 GTSNPN and CDR2 SVGIG (reference sequence). Germline trimming cut 0 bases from V and 2 bases from J; bases unmatched to any gene: 2. The CDR3 sequence: CAWSVGTSGQETQYF. The CDR3 nucleotides are TGTGCCTGGAGTGTAGGGACTAGCGGACAAGAGACCCAGTACTTC.

The CDR3 protein is CASRSGVDSPLHF. In nucleotides, the CDR3 is TGCGCCAGCAGATCAGGGGTTGATTCACCCCTCCACTTT. The chain combines TRBV5-1 with TRBJ1-6; tentative D call: TRBD1 (6 bases). V lost 5 bases to trimming and J lost 8 bases, with 11 bases between them. The CDR3 spans 13 residues. The germline V gene has CDR1 SGHRS and CDR2 YFSETQ.

The genes are TRBV29-1 and TRBJ2-3; no clear D gene. Between the trimmed V and J ends, which lost 4 bases and 3 bases, there was a span of 8 bases. The CDR3 loop spans 12 amino acids. Germline V CDR1 and CDR2: SQVTM, ANQGSEA. Here the CDR3 reads CSVVPETDTQYF. CDR3 coding DNA: TGCAGCGTTGTCCCAGAAACAGATACGCAGTATTTT.

This chain links TRBV19 with TRBJ2-2; perhaps TRBD1 as D (5 bases). The V end was cut by 10 bases, the J end by 4 bases, with 13 bases between. Germline assignment: CDR1 LNHDA and CDR2 SQIVND (reference sequence). This CDR3 is 13 amino acids long. The CDR3 nucleotides read TGTGCCACCACCAGGGAAGGCACCGGGGAGCTGTTTTTT. This translates into CATTREGTGELFF.

As regards this clone: A read error may produce the germline difference seen at one junction end. The V call is TRBV5-4, the J call TRBJ2-7, with 10 bases fitting TRBD1. CDR3 length: 12 residues. Germline-derived CDR1 and CDR2 are SGHNT and YYREEE (reference sequence). The DNA of the CDR3 is TGTGCCAGCAGCTTGGCCCAGGGGACAGGGGTCTTC. Its translation: CASSLAQGTGVF.

A single count supports this clone. V and J are TRBV28 and TRBJ2-7, with D unresolved. The CDR3 loop spans 15 amino acids. The V end lost 6 bases, the J end lost 0 bases, and 15 bases lay between the germline ends. The germline CDR1 and CDR2 sequences are MDHEN and SYDVKM. Here the CDR3 reads CASSSTPDTSYEQYF. The CDR3 DNA reads as TGTGCCAGCAGCAGCACTCCCGACACCTCCTACGAGCAGTACTTC.